This note documents a single TCR beta chain sequence. Antigen specificity is unknown. TCRdb's copy holds only in-frame clones and misses some; the assay was immunoSEQ multiplex PCR. This sample has 97,000 or so clones, with 80% to 95% found just once. The data belong to a study of T cell responses to AZD1222 COVID-19 vaccine. General study points: Dominant CD4 TCR responses targeted spike regions 160-218 and 743-854. Recipients of two AZD1222 doses showed rising Spike-specific TCR breadth and depth. Donors skewed white British and female; clonal diversity was possibly underestimated.

Second-dose schedules of about 4 or about 12 weeks were combined. The clonotype comes from an adult who received the AZD1222 COVID-19 vaccine. This specimen was peripheral blood, taken 28 days after the second AZD1222 dose.

The CDR3 sequence: CASGHNSGTQETQYF. The CDR3 nucleotides read TGTGCCAGCGGTCACAATAGCGGGACGCAAGAGACCCAGTACTTC. This chain joins TRBV11-2 and TRBJ2-5; 8 nucleotides match TRBD2. This CDR3 region has 15 residues. Unmatched junction bases numbered 10, after V lost 8 bases and J lost 2 bases. Looked up from germline, CDR1 is SGHAT and CDR2 is FQNNGV.